This T cell receptor beta chain was identified in a study of T cell repertoires in cytomegalovirus infection. Worth noting for this clonotype: Its antigen is unknown.

The study's findings and limits: In two of eight donors, the top clonotype was HLA-C-restricted CMV-specific.

Looked up from germline, CDR1 is SGHTA and CDR2 is FQGTGA. CDR3 length: 13 amino acids. V lost 5 bases to trimming and J lost 5 bases, with 12 bases between them. Each CDR3 protein is one row after TCRdb ran MiXCR on the reads. The data show a few hundred thousand distinct CDR3 sequences, with approximately 25% seen just once and 10% to 15% held by the top ten. The chain recombines TRBV7-3 with TRBJ2-5; the D gene is possibly TRBD2 (6 bases). The receptor's source is a human donor in good health (CMV status not recorded). Some clones in this sample may be carry-over from other donors' samples. This specimen consisted of cultured PBMCs, obtained from culture after CMV antigen stimulation. DNA of the CDR3: TGTGCCAGCAGCACGGAGGGTGGGGAGACCCAGTACTTC. Translating gives CASSTEGGETQYF.